The clone carrying this T cell receptor (beta chain) was recorded many times. The antigen remains unidentified. One end of the junction varies from germline; a read error may be responsible. This specimen comes from a study of T cells in Graves' hyperthyroidism and ophthalmopathy. Amplified TCR beta CDR3 regions came from RNA transcripts. HTBI primers were the set used in a first-round RT-PCR of the TCR CDR3. TCRdb called the multiplex PCR reads again in MiXCR, with one record for every CDR3 protein. The table shows more than 500,000 distinct CDR3 sequences, with 40% to 55% occurring only once. Study-wide results and limits: Prediction of ophthalmopathy progression came a median about 6 months pre-onset. Clonotypes that were expanded in thyroid above 0.001 mostly appeared in blood too.

Lactation, pregnancy, other autoimmune disease or uncontrolled infection led to exclusion of patients. The diagnostic basis comprised clinical symptoms, serum thyroxine and TRAb, thyroid ultrasound and orbital computed tomography. Sequencing was carried out using peripheral blood or thyroid tissue (not recorded which). The TCR originated in an adult woman with Graves' disease, either hyperthyroidism or ophthalmopathy (not recorded which).

Written as DNA, the CDR3 is TGTGCTAGTGTTACGGGGCGCGAACAAGGGTCTGGCTTC. Protein sequence: CASVTGREQGSGF. This sequence joins TRBV12-5 and TRBJ2-7; D may correspond to TRBD1 or TRBD2 (5 bases each). The germline V gene encodes CDR1 LGHNT and CDR2 FRNRAP. The CDR3 has 13 amino acids.